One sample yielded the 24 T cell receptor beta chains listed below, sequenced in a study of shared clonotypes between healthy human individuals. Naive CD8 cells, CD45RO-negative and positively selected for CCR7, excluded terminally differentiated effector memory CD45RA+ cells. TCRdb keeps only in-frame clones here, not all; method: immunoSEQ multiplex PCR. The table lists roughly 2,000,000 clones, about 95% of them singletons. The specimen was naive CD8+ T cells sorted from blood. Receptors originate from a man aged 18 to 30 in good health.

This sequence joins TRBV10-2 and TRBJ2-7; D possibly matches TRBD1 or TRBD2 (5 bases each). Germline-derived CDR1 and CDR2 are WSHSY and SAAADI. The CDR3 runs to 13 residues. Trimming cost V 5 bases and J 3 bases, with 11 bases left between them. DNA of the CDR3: TGCGCCAGCAGTACAGGCCGGGGCTACGAGCAGTACTTC. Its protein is CASSTGRGYEQYF.

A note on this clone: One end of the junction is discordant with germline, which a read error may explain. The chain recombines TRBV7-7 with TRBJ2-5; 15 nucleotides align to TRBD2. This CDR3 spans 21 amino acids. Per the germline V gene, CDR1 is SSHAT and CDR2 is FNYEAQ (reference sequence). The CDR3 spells CASSLVPSGTSGRSLLETQYF. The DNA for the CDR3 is TGTGCTAGCAGCTTAGTGCCTTCCGGGACTAGCGGGAGGTCCCTGTTAGAGACCCAGTACTTC. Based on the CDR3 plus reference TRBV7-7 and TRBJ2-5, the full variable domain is GAGVSQSPRYKVTKRGQDVTLRCDPISSHATLYWYQQALGQGPEFLTYFNYEAQPDKSGLPSDRFSAERPEGSISTLTIQRTEQRDSAMYRCASSLVPSGTSGRSLLETQYFGPGTRLLVL.

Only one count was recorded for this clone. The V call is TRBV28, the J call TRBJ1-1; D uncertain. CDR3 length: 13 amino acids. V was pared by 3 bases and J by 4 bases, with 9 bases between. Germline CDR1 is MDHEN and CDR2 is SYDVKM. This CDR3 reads CASSLTRITEAFF. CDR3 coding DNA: TGTGCCAGCAGTTTGACAAGGATCACTGAAGCTTTCTTT.

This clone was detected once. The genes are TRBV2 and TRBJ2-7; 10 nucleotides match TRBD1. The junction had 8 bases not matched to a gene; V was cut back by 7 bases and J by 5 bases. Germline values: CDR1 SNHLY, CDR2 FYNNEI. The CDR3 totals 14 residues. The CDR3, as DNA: TGTGCCAGCATGACCGGGACAGGGGACCACGAGCAGTACTTC. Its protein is CASMTGTGDHEQYF.

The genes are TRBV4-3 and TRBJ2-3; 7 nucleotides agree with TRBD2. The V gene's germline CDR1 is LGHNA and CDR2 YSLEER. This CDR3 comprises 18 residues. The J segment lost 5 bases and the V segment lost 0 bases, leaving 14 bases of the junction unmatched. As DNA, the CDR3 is TGCGCCAGCAGCCAAGATCCCGGGCTAGCGGACTTTAAAGATACGCAGTATTTT. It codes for CASSQDPGLADFKDTQYF.

Written as DNA, the CDR3 is TGTGCCAGCAGCCCACCCCGACAGGGAGGAGGGTACACTGAAGCTTTCTTT. Its translation is CASSPPRQGGGYTEAFF. The chain has TRBV9 and TRBJ1-1; 7 nucleotides agree with TRBD1. This CDR3 is built from 17 residues. Germline CDR1 is SGDLS and CDR2 is YYNGEE. The J segment lost 3 bases and the V segment lost 4 bases, leaving 15 bases of the junction unmatched.

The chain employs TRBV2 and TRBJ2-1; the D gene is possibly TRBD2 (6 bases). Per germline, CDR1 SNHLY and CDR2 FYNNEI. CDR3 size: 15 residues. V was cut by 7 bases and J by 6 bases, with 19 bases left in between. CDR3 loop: CASTWVEGGRNEQFF. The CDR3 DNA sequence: TGTGCCAGCACGTGGGTGGAGGGAGGTCGCAATGAGCAGTTCTTC.

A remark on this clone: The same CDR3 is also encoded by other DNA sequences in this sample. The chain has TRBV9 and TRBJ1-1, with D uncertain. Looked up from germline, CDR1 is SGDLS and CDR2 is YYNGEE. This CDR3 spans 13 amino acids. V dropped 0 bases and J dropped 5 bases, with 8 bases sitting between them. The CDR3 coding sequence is TGTGCCAGCAGCGTAGGTCCCGGGACTGAAGCTTTCTTT. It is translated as CASSVGPGTEAFF.

The CDR3 DNA is TGTGCCAGTAGTCTACAGGGTTCGGCCCATGAGCAGTTCTTC. Its protein product is CASSLQGSAHEQFF. The chain links TRBV19 to TRBJ2-1, with a weak D call TRBD1 (6 bases). The V end was cut by 5 bases, the J end by 8 bases, with 16 bases between. Germline V gene data show CDR1 as LNHDA and CDR2 as SQIVND (reference sequence). CDR3 length: 14 residues.

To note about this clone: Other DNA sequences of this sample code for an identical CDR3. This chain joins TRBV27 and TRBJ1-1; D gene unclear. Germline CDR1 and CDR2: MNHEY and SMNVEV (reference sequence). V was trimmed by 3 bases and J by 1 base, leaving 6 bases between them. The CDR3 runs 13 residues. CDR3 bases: TGTGCCAGCAGTTTTGGCGGGAACACTGAAGCTTTCTTT. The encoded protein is CASSFGGNTEAFF.

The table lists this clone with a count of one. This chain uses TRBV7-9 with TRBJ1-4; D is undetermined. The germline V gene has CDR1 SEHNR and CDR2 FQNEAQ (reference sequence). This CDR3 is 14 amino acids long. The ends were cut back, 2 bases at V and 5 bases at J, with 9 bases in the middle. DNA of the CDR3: TGTGCCAGCAGCTTACCGGACCTGAATGAAAAACTGTTTTTT. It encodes CASSLPDLNEKLFF.

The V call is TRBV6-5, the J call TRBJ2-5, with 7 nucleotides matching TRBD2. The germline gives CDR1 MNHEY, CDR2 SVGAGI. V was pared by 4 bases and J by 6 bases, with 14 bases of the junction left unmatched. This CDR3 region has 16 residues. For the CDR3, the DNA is TGTGCCAGCAGTTCCCGTATGGCGGGGGAGGATCAGACCCAGTACTTC. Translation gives CASSSRMAGEDQTQYF.

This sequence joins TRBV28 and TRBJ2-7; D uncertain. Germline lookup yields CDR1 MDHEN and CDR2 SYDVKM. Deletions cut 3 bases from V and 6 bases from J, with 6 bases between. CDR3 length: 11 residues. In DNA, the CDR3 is TGTGCCAGCAGTTTTTCCGCCGAGCAGTACTTC. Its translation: CASSFSAEQYF.

The CDR3 spells CASSPGTDDSGANVLTF. The CDR3 region has the DNA TGCGCCAGCAGCCCGGGGACAGATGACTCTGGGGCCAACGTCCTGACTTTC. This chain uses TRBV5-1 with TRBJ2-6; 7 bases are a match to TRBD1. CDR1 and CDR2 (germline): SGHRS, YFSETQ. This CDR3 is built from 17 residues. V lost 4 bases to trimming and J lost 0 bases; unmatched junction nucleotides: 7.

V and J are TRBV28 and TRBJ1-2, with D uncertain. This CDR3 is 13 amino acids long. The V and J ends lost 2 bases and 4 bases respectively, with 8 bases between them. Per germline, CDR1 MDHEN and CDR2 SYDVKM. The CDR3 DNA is TGTGCCAGCAGTTTAAGTCTCTTCTATGGCTACACCTTC. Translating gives CASSLSLFYGYTF.

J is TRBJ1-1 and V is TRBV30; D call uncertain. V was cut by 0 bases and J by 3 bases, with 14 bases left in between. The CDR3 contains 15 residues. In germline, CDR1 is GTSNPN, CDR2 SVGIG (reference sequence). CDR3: CAWSVLMQADTEAFF. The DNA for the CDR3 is TGTGCCTGGAGTGTTCTAATGCAGGCGGACACTGAAGCTTTCTTT. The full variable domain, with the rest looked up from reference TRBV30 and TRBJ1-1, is SQTIHQWPATLVQPVGSPLSLECTVEGTSNPNLYWYRQAAGRGLQLLFYSVGIGQISSEVPQNLSASRPQDRQFILSSKKLLLSDSGFYLCAWSVLMQADTEAFFGQGTRLTVV.

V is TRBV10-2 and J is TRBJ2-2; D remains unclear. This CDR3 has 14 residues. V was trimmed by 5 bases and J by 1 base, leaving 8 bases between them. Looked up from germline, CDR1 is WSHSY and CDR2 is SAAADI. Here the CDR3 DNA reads TGCGCCAGCAGTACTTTAATGAACACCGGGGAGCTGTTTTTT. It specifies CASSTLMNTGELFF.

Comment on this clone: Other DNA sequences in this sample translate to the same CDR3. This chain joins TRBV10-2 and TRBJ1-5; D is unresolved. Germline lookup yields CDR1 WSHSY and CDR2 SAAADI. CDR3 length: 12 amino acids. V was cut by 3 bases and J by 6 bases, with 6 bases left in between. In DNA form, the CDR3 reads TGCGCCAGCAGTGAATCTGGTCAGCCCCAGCATTTT. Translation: CASSESGQPQHF.

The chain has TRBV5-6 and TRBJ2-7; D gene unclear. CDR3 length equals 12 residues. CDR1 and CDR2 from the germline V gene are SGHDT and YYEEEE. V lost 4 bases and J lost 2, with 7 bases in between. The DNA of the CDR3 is TGTGCCAGCAGCGGTCTGGCCTACGAGCAGTACTTC. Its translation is CASSGLAYEQYF.

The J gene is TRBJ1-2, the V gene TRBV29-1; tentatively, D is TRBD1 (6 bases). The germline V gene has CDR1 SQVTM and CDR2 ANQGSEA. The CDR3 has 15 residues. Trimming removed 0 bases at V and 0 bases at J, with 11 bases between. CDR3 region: CSVEELRTANYGYTF. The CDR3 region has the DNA TGCAGCGTTGAAGAACTAAGGACAGCTAACTATGGCTACACCTTC.

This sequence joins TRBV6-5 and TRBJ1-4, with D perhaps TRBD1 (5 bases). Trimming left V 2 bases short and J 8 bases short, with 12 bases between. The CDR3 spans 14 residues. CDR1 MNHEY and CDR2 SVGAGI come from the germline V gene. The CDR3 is CASSYGTRTEKLFF. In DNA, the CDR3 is TGTGCCAGCAGTTACGGGACCCGGACAGAAAAACTGTTTTTT.

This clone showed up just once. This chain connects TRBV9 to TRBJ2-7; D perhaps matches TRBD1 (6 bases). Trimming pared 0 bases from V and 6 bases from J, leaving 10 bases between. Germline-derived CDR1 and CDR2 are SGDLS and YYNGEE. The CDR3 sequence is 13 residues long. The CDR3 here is CASSVVGGFEQYF. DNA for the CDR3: TGTGCCAGCAGCGTAGTTGGGGGCTTCGAGCAGTACTTC.

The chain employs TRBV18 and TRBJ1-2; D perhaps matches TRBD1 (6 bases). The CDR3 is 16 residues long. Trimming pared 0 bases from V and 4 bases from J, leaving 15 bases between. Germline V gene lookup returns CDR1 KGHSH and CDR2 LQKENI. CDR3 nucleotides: TGTGCCAGCTCACCACCGAGGGGGGGCGAGGGCTATGGCTACACCTTC. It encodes CASSPPRGGEGYGYTF.

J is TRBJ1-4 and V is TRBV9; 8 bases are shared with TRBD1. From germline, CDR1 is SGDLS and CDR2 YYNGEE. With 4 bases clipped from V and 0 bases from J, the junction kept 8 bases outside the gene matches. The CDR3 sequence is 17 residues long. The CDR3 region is CASSPGTGAATNEKLFF. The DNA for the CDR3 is TGTGCCAGCAGCCCAGGGACAGGAGCAGCAACTAATGAAAAACTGTTTTTT.